These 24 T cell receptor beta chains originate from one sample sequenced in a study of blood T cell repertoires in COVID-19. TCRdb keeps only in-frame clones here, not all; method: immunoSEQ multiplex PCR. The sample has about 250,000 clones; roughly four fifths are singletons. The sample consisted of peripheral blood. Every receptor here comes from an older man with acute or convalescent COVID-19.

V is TRBV7-7 and J is TRBJ2-2; 7 nucleotides align to TRBD1. Germline V lookup: CDR1 SSHAT, CDR2 FNYEAQ (reference sequence). The CDR3 has 14 residues. With V trimmed by 5 bases and J by 4 bases, 4 bases remained unmatched. This chain's CDR3 is CASSRGQSTGELFF. The CDR3 nucleotides are TGTGCCAGCAGCCGGGGACAGAGCACCGGGGAGCTGTTTTTT.

V is TRBV18 and J is TRBJ2-5; tentatively, D is TRBD1 (6 bases). Germline V gene data show CDR1 as KGHSH and CDR2 as LQKENI. The CDR3 covers 14 residues. The V and J ends lost 2 bases and 2 bases respectively, with 9 bases between them. CDR3 loop: CASSPTTGQETQYF. The CDR3 DNA sequence: TGTGCCAGCTCACCAACCACAGGGCAAGAGACCCAGTACTTC.

J is TRBJ1-1 and V is TRBV30, with 9 bases identical to TRBD1. Germline assignment: CDR1 GTSNPN and CDR2 SVGIG (reference sequence). The trim removed 4 bases at V and 5 bases at J, leaving 8 bases unmatched. This CDR3 comprises 14 residues. CDR3 sequence reads: CAWMSDRGWTEAFF. The CDR3 nucleotides read TGTGCCTGGATGTCGGACAGGGGATGGACTGAAGCTTTCTTT.

The genes are TRBV27 and TRBJ2-7; 7 bases match TRBD2. The germline CDR1 and CDR2 sequences are MNHEY and SMNVEV (reference sequence). This CDR3 comprises 18 residues. With V trimmed by 1 base and J by 5 bases, 17 bases remained unmatched. CDR3 sequence: CASSLYPPREGGSDEQYF. DNA for the CDR3: TGTGCCAGCAGTTTATATCCTCCAAGAGAGGGAGGGTCCGACGAGCAGTACTTC.

This chain uses TRBV7-8 with TRBJ2-1; TRBD2 aligns across 8 bases. The CDR3 extends over 19 amino acids. The germline V gene encodes CDR1 SGHVS and CDR2 FQNEAQ. The J segment lost 7 bases and the V segment lost 2 bases, leaving 19 bases of the junction unmatched. Here the CDR3 reads CASSLSFMRYRGGFNEQFF. CDR3 DNA sequence: TGTGCCAGCAGCTTAAGTTTCATGCGATACCGGGGGGGCTTTAATGAGCAGTTCTTC.

The chain has TRBV3-1 (or the pseudogene TRBV3-2) and TRBJ2-3; 7 bases are a match to TRBD2. The trim removed 1 base at V and 8 bases at J, leaving 6 bases unmatched. Germline V lookup: CDR1 LGHDT, CDR2 YNNKEL (reference sequence). There are 14 residues in the CDR3. The CDR3 protein is CASSQAGGEVTQYF. CDR3 nucleotides: TGTGCCAGCAGCCAAGCGGGGGGAGAAGTTACGCAGTATTTT.

This clone appeared a few times. The chain carries TRBV10-3 and TRBJ2-3, with D possibly matching TRBD2 (7 bases). There are 15 residues in the CDR3. Germline V CDR1 and CDR2: ENHRY, SYGVKD. Trimming removed 10 bases at V and 4 bases at J, with 21 bases between. In DNA form, the CDR3 reads TGTGCCACCCGGGGGGCGGGAGAAGGGGCAGATACGCAGTATTTT. Translating gives CATRGAGEGADTQYF.

V usage is TRBV2 and J usage is TRBJ2-7; D perhaps matches TRBD2 (5 bases). Germline V gene data show CDR1 as SNHLY and CDR2 as FYNNEI. V was pared by 4 bases and J by 1 base, with 11 bases between. CDR3 size: 14 residues. DNA for the CDR3: TGTGCCAGCAGTGTACGGGGTCGGTCCTACGAGCAGTACTTC. Translated, it gives CASSVRGRSYEQYF. Combining the CDR3 with reference TRBV2 and TRBJ2-7 gives the whole variable domain EPEVTQTPSHQVTQMGQEVILRCVPISNHLYFYWYRQILGQKVEFLVSFYNNEISEKSEIFDDQFSVERPDGSNFTLKIRSTKLEDSAMYFCASSVRGRSYEQYFGPGTRLTVT.

The table lists this clone with a few counts. The chain employs TRBV27 and TRBJ2-2, with TRBD2 as a possible D gene (6 bases). Looked up from germline, CDR1 is MNHEY and CDR2 is SMNVEV (reference sequence). Trimming cost V 6 bases and J 1 base, with 12 bases left between them. The CDR3 consists of 15 residues. In DNA, the CDR3 is TGTGCCAGCAGCCGGGAGCGGATGAACACCGGGGAGCTGTTTTTT. This gives the protein CASSRERMNTGELFF.

This chain links TRBV6-6 with TRBJ1-1; 11 nucleotides align to TRBD1. This CDR3 region has 15 residues. Trimming took 2 bases from V and 7 from J; bases not matched to a gene: 6. CDR1 and CDR2 (germline): MNHNY, SVGAGI (reference sequence). CDR3 in amino acids: CASSYLGQGAIEAFF. In DNA form, the CDR3 reads TGTGCCAGCAGTTACCTAGGACAGGGGGCTATTGAAGCTTTCTTT.

This chain uses TRBV5-1 with TRBJ2-1, with TRBD2 matching 11 bases. The CDR3 has 15 amino acids. V shed 1 base, J shed 9 bases, and the junction held 6 bases outside the gene matches. Germline V gene sequence: CDR1 SGHRS, CDR2 YFSETQ. This chain's CDR3 is CASSLLAGGNGEQFF. CDR3 in DNA: TGCGCCAGCAGCTTGTTAGCGGGGGGGAACGGTGAGCAGTTCTTC.

V and J are TRBV14 and TRBJ2-2; TRBD1 is a possible D gene (6 bases). The CDR3 covers 14 residues. V gave up 4 bases and J gave up 5 bases, with 11 bases separating them. Germline CDR1 SGHDN, CDR2 FVKESK. This CDR3 reads CASSPYRATGELFF. Here the CDR3 DNA reads TGTGCCAGCAGCCCCTACAGGGCGACCGGGGAGCTGTTTTTT.

The V gene is TRBV5-1, the J gene TRBJ2-2; 7 nucleotides agree with TRBD1. The CDR3 is 14 amino acids. The germline V gene encodes CDR1 SGHRS and CDR2 YFSETQ. Trimming removed 2 bases from V and 5 bases from J; junction bases left unmatched: 3. CDR3 sequence reads: CASSLGGATGELFF. The CDR3 DNA sequence: TGCGCCAGCAGCTTAGGGGGCGCAACCGGGGAGCTGTTTTTT.

This chain connects TRBV5-1 to TRBJ1-1, with 8 bases matching TRBD1. CDR3 length equals 14 residues. CDR1 and CDR2 from the germline V gene are SGHRS and YFSETQ. V dropped 4 bases and J dropped 10; count of bases not matched to a gene: 12. CDR3 amino acids: CASSPGTGRGRAFF. CDR3 nucleotides: TGCGCCAGCAGCCCAGGGACAGGCCGGGGAAGAGCTTTCTTT.

V is TRBV30 and J is TRBJ1-2; no firm D call. The V and J ends lost 2 bases and 8 bases respectively, with 15 bases between them. Germline V gene data show CDR1 as GTSNPN and CDR2 as SVGIG (reference sequence). This CDR3 contains 13 residues. CDR3 region: CAWSPQEFMGYTF. As DNA, the CDR3 is TGTGCCTGGAGTCCCCAGGAATTCATGGGCTACACCTTC.

The V gene is TRBV2, the J gene TRBJ1-1; possibly TRBD1 for D (6 bases). This CDR3 is built from 13 residues. Germline V gene sequence: CDR1 SNHLY, CDR2 FYNNEI. V lost 6 bases and J 8 bases, leaving 16 bases between the germline ends. CDR3 in amino acids: CASSHRGGGEAFF. The CDR3 coding sequence is TGTGCCAGCAGCCACCGGGGGGGCGGAGAAGCTTTCTTT.

The rearrangement uses TRBV7-6 and TRBJ1-1; D ambiguous. V was pared by 1 base and J by 3 bases, with 12 bases between. Germline V gene lookup returns CDR1 SGHVS and CDR2 FNYEAQ. The CDR3 length is 15 residues. CDR3 nucleotide sequence: TGTGCCAGCAGCTTAGTAGACGGAGGGTACACTGAAGCTTTCTTT. It specifies CASSLVDGGYTEAFF.

The rearrangement joins TRBV19 to TRBJ2-2; TRBD1 matches 8 bases. The CDR3 is 16 residues long. The germline gives CDR1 LNHDA, CDR2 SQIVND (reference sequence). J was trimmed by 1 base and V by 7 bases; bases with no gene match: 8. CDR3 loop: CASKQGGHLNTGELFF. Here the CDR3 DNA reads TGTGCCAGTAAACAGGGGGGACACTTGAACACCGGGGAGCTGTTTTTT.

This clone was seen a handful of times. The chain carries TRBV28 and TRBJ1-2; 7 bases match TRBD1. After removal of 2 bases from V and 2 bases from J, the junction contained 5 bases not matched to a gene. This CDR3 has 15 residues. CDR1 is MDHEN and CDR2 is SYDVKM in the germline V gene. CDR3 amino acids: CASSLTRGANYGYTF. In DNA, the CDR3 is TGTGCCAGCAGTTTAACCAGGGGGGCGAACTATGGCTACACCTTC.

The chain links TRBV11-1 to TRBJ2-7; TRBD1 matches at 8 bases. V lost 5 bases to trimming and J lost 3 bases; unmatched junction nucleotides: 6. Germline V gene lookup returns CDR1 SGHAT and CDR2 FQDESV (reference sequence). CDR3 length: 14 amino acids. This CDR3 reads CASSQRDRFYEQYF. CDR3 in DNA: TGTGCCAGCAGCCAACGGGACAGGTTCTACGAGCAGTACTTC.

The chain employs TRBV7-9 and TRBJ2-3; TRBD1 matches at 12 bases. The length of the CDR3 is 15 residues. Germline V lookup: CDR1 SEHNR, CDR2 FQNEAQ (reference sequence). The ends lost 7 bases at V and 5 bases at J; junction bases unmatched: 7. The CDR3 region is CASTMGQGAKDTQYF. The DNA for the CDR3 is TGTGCCAGCACCATGGGACAGGGGGCGAAAGATACGCAGTATTTT.

This clone has a single count. The J gene is TRBJ1-3, the V gene TRBV30; D call uncertain. V was clipped by 2 bases and J by 4 bases, with 12 bases between them. Germline V lookup: CDR1 GTSNPN, CDR2 SVGIG (reference sequence). This CDR3 is 14 amino acids long. As DNA, the CDR3 is TGTGCCTGGAGTTTAGGAGGGCTAGGAAACACCATATATTTT. It codes for CAWSLGGLGNTIYF.

The rearrangement joins TRBV18 to TRBJ1-1, with 7 bases identical to TRBD1. There are 18 residues in the CDR3. Germline lookup yields CDR1 KGHSH and CDR2 LQKENI. With 0 bases clipped from V and 1 base from J, the junction kept 11 bases outside the gene matches. The CDR3 nucleotides are TGTGCCAGCTCACCACCGATGGCTGCAGGGGGAACGAACACTGAAGCTTTCTTT. Translation: CASSPPMAAGGTNTEAFF.

The genes are TRBV18 and TRBJ2-7; tentatively, D is TRBD1 (7 bases). Germline V gene sequence: CDR1 KGHSH, CDR2 LQKENI. Trimming took 6 bases from V and 5 from J, leaving 20 bases between them. The length of the CDR3 is 15 residues. DNA for the CDR3: TGTGCCAGCTCTTCCCGGGGGACAGCCTGGCACGAGCAGTACTTC. It translates to CASSSRGTAWHEQYF.